These 3 T cell receptor beta chains came from one sample sequenced in a study of PD-L1 blockade in urothelial cancer. The time point denotes: pretreatment peripheral blood. Sequencing was performed with immunoSEQ multiplex PCR; in TCRdb, only in-frame clones are kept and a portion is missing. Found here are about 95,000 clones, about nine tenths of them singletons; the top ten hold 1.5% to 2%. Specimen: PBMCs, collected around atezolizumab (anti-PD-L1) treatment. The source of these receptors is a man aged 55-75 years with urothelial cancer.

The chain carries TRBV29-1 and TRBJ2-2; D call uncertain. The CDR3 spans 11 residues. The germline V gene has CDR1 SQVTM and CDR2 ANQGSEA. V lost 5 bases to trimming and J lost 6 bases, with 7 bases between them. CDR3 amino acids: CSVSQAGELFF. CDR3 sequence (DNA): TGCAGCGTTAGTCAGGCCGGGGAGCTGTTTTTT.

V usage is TRBV7-9 and J usage is TRBJ2-1; possible D gene TRBD1, 5 bases. Trimming cost V 3 bases and J 6 bases, with 12 bases left between them. The CDR3 has 14 amino acids. Per germline, CDR1 SEHNR and CDR2 FQNEAQ (reference sequence). The CDR3 sequence: CASSFVGAGNEQFF. The CDR3 nucleotides read TGTGCCAGCAGCTTTGTTGGGGCTGGCAATGAGCAGTTCTTC.

The rearrangement joins TRBV15 to TRBJ1-1, with TRBD1 matching over 7 bases. This CDR3 has 18 amino acids. Germline CDR1 LNHNV, CDR2 YYDKDF (reference sequence). V lost 0 bases and J lost 0; bases outside the gene matches: 10. The CDR3 nucleotides read TGTGCCACCAGCAGAGATCTATCGGCAGGGGGAGTGAACACTGAAGCTTTCTTT. It yields the protein CATSRDLSAGGVNTEAFF.